The 25 T cell receptor beta chains in this list originate from one sample, sequenced in a study of OX40 agonist ivuxolimab in advanced cancers. Profiled with immunoSEQ multiplex PCR; TCRdb holds only in-frame clones, not every one. The data contain over 50,000 clones, about 88% of them singletons. Sequences were derived from CD4+ or CD8+ T cells sorted from blood, sampled in a trial of the OX40 agonist ivuxolimab. The receptors were sampled from an adult with an advanced solid tumor such as melanoma, head and neck, liver or kidney cancer.

The rearrangement uses TRBV7-9 and TRBJ1-1; maybe TRBD1 (6 bases). Germline V CDR1 and CDR2: SEHNR, FQNEAQ (reference sequence). The CDR3 extends over 13 amino acids. Trimming shortened V by 5 bases and J by 6 bases, and 13 bases separated the two germline ends. CDR3 amino acids: CASSLTGSAEAFF. CDR3 coding DNA: TGTGCCAGCAGCCTAACAGGGAGCGCTGAAGCTTTCTTT.

J is TRBJ2-3 and V is TRBV5-6; D tentatively reads TRBD1 or TRBD2 (5 bases each). CDR1 is SGHDT, CDR2 YYEEEE, per germline. V was pared by 4 bases and J by 0 bases, with 15 bases between. There are 16 residues in the CDR3. CDR3 residues: CASSEVGGPSTDTQYF. CDR3 nucleotide sequence: TGTGCCAGCAGCGAAGTTGGGGGACCTAGCACAGATACGCAGTATTTT.

The rearrangement uses TRBV28 and TRBJ2-1; TRBD1 agrees at 8 bases. The CDR3 length is 15 residues. The trim removed 4 bases at V and 4 bases at J, leaving 6 bases unmatched. CDR1 and CDR2 (germline): MDHEN, SYDVKM. CDR3 residues: CASSSGQGGYNEQFF. The CDR3 bases are TGTGCCAGCAGTTCCGGACAGGGCGGATACAATGAGCAGTTCTTC.

In its sample, this clone was seen once. This sequence joins TRBV10-2 and TRBJ2-3, with D possibly TRBD2 on 6 matching bases. The germline V gene has CDR1 WSHSY and CDR2 SAAADI. The ends were cut back, 8 bases at V and 5 bases at J, with 20 bases in the middle. The CDR3 length is 15 residues. CDR3 sequence (DNA): TGCGCCAGCTTCGAATCCGGGGGACCCGGAGATACGCAGTATTTT. This translates into CASFESGGPGDTQYF.

The chain has TRBV18 and TRBJ1-2; D is unresolved. CDR3 length equals 14 residues. Germline V gives CDR1 KGHSH, CDR2 LQKENI. Trimming removed 2 bases at V and 2 bases at J, with 9 bases between. For the CDR3, the DNA is TGTGCCAGCTCACCAGAGGACGGGAACTATGGCTACACCTTC. Its protein product is CASSPEDGNYGYTF. The full variable domain, completed using reference TRBV18 and TRBJ1-2, is NAGVMQNPRHLVRRRGQEARLRCSPMKGHSHVYWYRQLPEEGLKFMVYLQKENIIDESGMPKERFSAEFPKEGPSILRIQQVVRGDSAAYFCASSPEDGNYGYTFGSGTRLTVV.

CDR3 region: CASSVGGENTEAFF. CDR3 DNA: TGCGCCAGCAGTGTAGGGGGGGAGAACACTGAAGCTTTCTTT. V is TRBV10-2 and J is TRBJ1-1, with a tentative D call TRBD1 (6 bases). Germline CDR1 WSHSY, CDR2 SAAADI. V lost 4 bases to trimming and J lost 1 base, with 10 bases between them. CDR3 size: 14 residues.

The V gene is TRBV5-6, the J gene TRBJ1-4; D is ambiguous. V was cut by 2 bases and J by 7 bases, with 6 bases left in between. The CDR3 runs to 12 residues. The germline V gene has CDR1 SGHDT and CDR2 YYEEEE. The CDR3, as DNA: TGTGCCAGCAGCTTTGTGGGTGAAAAACTGTTTTTT. Encoded protein: CASSFVGEKLFF.

The chain has TRBV11-2 and TRBJ2-5; 7 nucleotides match TRBD2. This CDR3 contains 17 residues. Trimming cost V 5 bases and J 5 bases; bases outside gene matches: 17. The germline V gene encodes CDR1 SGHAT and CDR2 FQNNGV. The CDR3 DNA sequence: TGTGCCAGCAGCCGAATGGTGGGAGGGCCGGTAGGGGAGACCCAGTACTTC. It translates to CASSRMVGGPVGETQYF.

The J gene is TRBJ1-5, the V gene TRBV28; 7 bases agree with TRBD1. From germline, CDR1 is MDHEN and CDR2 SYDVKM. The CDR3 covers 16 residues. Trimming removed 3 bases from V and 2 bases from J; junction bases left unmatched: 7. CDR3 protein: CASSLQGRGGNQPQHF. The CDR3 DNA is TGTGCCAGCAGTTTGCAAGGCAGGGGGGGCAATCAGCCCCAGCATTTT.

The J gene is TRBJ1-2, the V gene TRBV4-2, with TRBD1 matching 9 bases. V lost 3 bases and J lost 4; bases outside the gene matches: 9. CDR1 is LGHNA, CDR2 YNFKEQ, per germline. This CDR3 has 16 amino acids. The CDR3 protein is CASSQGQGPGGYGYTF. The CDR3 bases are TGTGCCAGCAGCCAGGGACAGGGACCCGGCGGCTATGGCTACACCTTC.

This chain uses TRBV7-2 with TRBJ1-2; maybe TRBD1 (6 bases). The V gene's germline CDR1 is SGHTA and CDR2 FQGNSA. The CDR3 length is 15 residues. Trimming removed 1 base at V and 10 bases at J, with 19 bases between. The CDR3 loop reads CASSLGVTDSSVYTF. For the CDR3, the DNA is TGTGCCAGCAGCTTAGGGGTTACGGACAGCTCTGTCTACACCTTC. The full variable domain, with the rest looked up from reference TRBV7-2 and TRBJ1-2, is GAGVSQSPSNKVTEKGKDVELRCDPISGHTALYWYRQSLGQGLEFLIYFQGNSAPDKSGLPSDRFSAERTGGSVSTLTIQRTQQEDSAVYLCASSLGVTDSSVYTFGSGTRLTVV.

The CDR3 spells CAWNPGRAEAFF. CDR3 bases: TGTGCCTGGAACCCAGGACGTGCTGAAGCTTTCTTT. The rearrangement uses TRBV30 and TRBJ1-1; D is unresolved. V lost 4 bases, J lost 6 bases, and 12 bases lay in between. The length of the CDR3 is 12 residues. Germline V gives CDR1 GTSNPN, CDR2 SVGIG (reference sequence).

This CDR3 reads CAWGDSPNYGYTF. CDR3 nucleotides: TGTGCCTGGGGGGACAGTCCTAACTATGGCTACACCTTC. The gene calls are TRBV30 and TRBJ1-2; 7 nucleotides align to TRBD1. Germline assignment: CDR1 GTSNPN and CDR2 SVGIG (reference sequence). The CDR3 length is 13 residues. V shed 5 bases, J shed 0 bases, and the junction held 3 bases outside the gene matches.

The chain joins TRBV6-4 to TRBJ1-5; D may be TRBD1 (5 bases). This CDR3 has 13 amino acids. Germline values: CDR1 MRHNA, CDR2 SNTAGT. V lost 4 bases and J 7 bases, leaving 11 bases between the germline ends. In nucleotides, the CDR3 is TGTGCCAGCAGTGGGACCCGGGGGCAGCCCCAGCATTTT. Translation gives CASSGTRGQPQHF.

The chain uses TRBV6-6 and TRBJ1-1; D is unclear. The CDR3 length is 15 residues. The V end lost 5 bases, the J end lost 0 bases, and 13 bases lay between the germline ends. CDR1 is MNHNY, CDR2 SVGAGI, per germline (reference sequence). DNA of the CDR3: TGTGCCAGCAGTCCATCTCGCTCTATGAACACTGAAGCTTTCTTT. Protein product: CASSPSRSMNTEAFF.

The chain uses TRBV6-1 and TRBJ2-3; the match to TRBD2 covers 8 bases. Germline V gene lookup returns CDR1 MNHNS and CDR2 SASEGT. V shed 11 bases, J shed 6 bases, and the junction held 10 bases outside the gene matches. The CDR3 extends over 13 amino acids. The CDR3 region has the DNA TGTGCCGGTCGAGCGGGAGCTTTGGATACGCAGTATTTT. This translates into CAGRAGALDTQYF.

The chain links TRBV11-2 to TRBJ1-1, with D maybe TRBD1 (6 bases). Germline V CDR1 and CDR2: SGHAT, FQNNGV. Trimming left V 0 bases short and J 9 bases short, with 11 bases between. The CDR3 consists of 13 residues. The CDR3 region has the DNA TGTGCCAGCAGCTTAGAGGGAACAGGGAAAGCTTTCTTT. Its protein product is CASSLEGTGKAFF.

The V gene is TRBV10-3, the J gene TRBJ1-1; 8 positions agree with TRBD1. Germline V gene sequence: CDR1 ENHRY, CDR2 SYGVKD. The CDR3 totals 13 residues. With 9 bases clipped from V and 0 bases from J, the junction kept 3 bases outside the gene matches. The CDR3, as DNA: TGTGCCATACGGGACAGGATGAACACTGAAGCTTTCTTT. This gives the protein CAIRDRMNTEAFF.

This clone was seen once. This chain joins TRBV18 and TRBJ1-2; D is uncertain. Trimming removed 3 bases at V and 4 bases at J, with 21 bases between. The CDR3 runs 17 residues. The germline CDR1 and CDR2 sequences are KGHSH and LQKENI. The CDR3 loop reads CASSPRSVRAGVYGYTF. The CDR3 region has the DNA TGTGCCAGCTCACCCCGATCTGTCCGGGCGGGAGTCTATGGCTACACCTTC.

V gene TRBV14 combines with J gene TRBJ2-7; D is unresolved. The CDR3 covers 13 residues. V gave up 6 bases and J gave up 2 bases, with 11 bases separating them. The germline V gene has CDR1 SGHDN and CDR2 FVKESK. CDR3 amino acids: CASRRTDAYEQYF. CDR3 DNA: TGTGCCAGCAGAAGAACCGACGCCTACGAGCAGTACTTC.

CDR3 DNA sequence: TGTGCCAGCAGCTTAGATAGCGGGGGGACTAGCTACGAGCAGTACTTC. Its translation: CASSLDSGGTSYEQYF. The V gene is TRBV7-3, the J gene TRBJ2-7; 10 bases fit TRBD2. There are 16 residues in the CDR3. Unmatched junction bases numbered 7, after V lost 2 bases and J lost 3 bases. Germline assignment: CDR1 SGHTA and CDR2 FQGTGA.

V usage is TRBV6-1 and J usage is TRBJ2-1, with 8 bases lining up with TRBD2. Germline V gene data show CDR1 as MNHNS and CDR2 as SASEGT. The V gene end was trimmed by 6 bases and the J gene end by 10 bases; junction bases not matched to a gene: 8. This CDR3 comprises 13 residues. The CDR3 is CASRKPGLEEQFF. CDR3 in DNA: TGTGCCAGCAGAAAACCGGGACTAGAAGAGCAGTTCTTC.

The genes are TRBV11-2 and TRBJ1-4; D is possibly TRBD1 (5 bases). Trimming cost V 3 bases and J 2 bases, with 7 bases left between them. The CDR3 has 14 amino acids. Germline lookup yields CDR1 SGHAT and CDR2 FQNNGV. CDR3 sequence reads: CASSFQGTNEKLFF. CDR3 nucleotide sequence: TGTGCCAGCAGCTTCCAGGGCACTAATGAAAAACTGTTTTTT. Full variable domain (missing parts from reference TRBV11-2 and TRBJ1-4): EAGVAQSPRYKIIEKRQSVAFWCNPISGHATLYWYQQILGQGPKLLIQFQNNGVVDDSQLPKDRFSAERLKGVDSTLKIQPAKLEDSAVYLCASSFQGTNEKLFFGSGTQLSVL.

CDR3 sequence (DNA): TGTGCCAGCTCACCGGGGACTAGCGGGAGCTACGAGCAGTACTTC. The encoded protein is CASSPGTSGSYEQYF. This rearrangement joins TRBV18 to TRBJ2-5, with TRBD2 identical over 14 bases. TRBJ2-7 explains the end of the DNA better; the J call may be wrong. CDR1 KGHSH and CDR2 LQKENI come from the germline V gene. The CDR3 extends over 15 amino acids.

The chain is built from TRBV5-1 and TRBJ2-3; 10 bases agree with TRBD2. Germline V lookup: CDR1 SGHRS, CDR2 YFSETQ. J gave up 4 bases and V 4 bases, and 0 bases lay outside the gene matches. CDR3 length: 13 amino acids. CDR3 sequence reads: CASSSGGADTQYF. The CDR3 region has the DNA TGCGCCAGCAGCAGCGGGGGGGCAGATACGCAGTATTTT. Together with reference TRBV5-1 and TRBJ2-3, the CDR3 gives the full variable domain: KAGVTQTPRYLIKTRGQQVTLSCSPISGHRSVSWYQQTPGQGLQFLFEYFSETQRNKGNFPGRFSGRQFSNSRSEMNVSTLELGDSALYLCASSSGGADTQYFGPGTRLTVL.